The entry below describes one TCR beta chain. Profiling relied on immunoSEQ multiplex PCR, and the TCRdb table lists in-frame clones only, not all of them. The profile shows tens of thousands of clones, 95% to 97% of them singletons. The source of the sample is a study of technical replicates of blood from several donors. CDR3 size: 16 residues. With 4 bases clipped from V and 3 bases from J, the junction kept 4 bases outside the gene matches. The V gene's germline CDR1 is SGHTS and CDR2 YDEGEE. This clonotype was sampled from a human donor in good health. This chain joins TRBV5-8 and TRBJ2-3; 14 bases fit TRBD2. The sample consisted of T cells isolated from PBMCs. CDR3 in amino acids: CASSTGLAGATDTQYF. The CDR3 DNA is TGTGCCAGCAGCACGGGACTAGCGGGAGCGACAGATACGCAGTATTTT.